This T cell receptor beta chain was sequenced in a study of shared clonotypes between healthy human individuals. Positively selected for CCR7, the CD45RO-negative cells used as naive CD8 cells excluded terminally differentiated effector memory CD45RA+ cells. Germline V lookup: CDR1 MDHEN, CDR2 SYDVKM. With 3 bases clipped from V and 4 bases from J, the junction kept 12 bases outside the gene matches. The length of the CDR3 is 16 residues. Profiling relied on immunoSEQ multiplex PCR, and the TCRdb table lists in-frame clones only, not all of them. This table has just over 2,000,000 clones, about 95% appearing once.

V is TRBV28 and J is TRBJ2-7, with 7 positions matching TRBD1. This clonotype was obtained from a man younger than 35 in good health. Sequences were obtained from naive CD8+ T cells sorted from blood. CDR3 protein: CASSFPPGTELYEQYF. Here the CDR3 DNA reads TGTGCCAGCAGTTTCCCGCCCGGGACAGAGCTTTACGAGCAGTACTTC.